This is a list of T cell receptor beta chains from one sample in a study of T-cell memory formation after mild COVID-19. TCRdb called the 5' RACE reads again in MiXCR, with one record for every CDR3 protein. The sample includes over 95,000 distinct CDR3 sequences, 22% seen only once; the top ten take under 50%. Sequencing input: PBMCs or a T cell subset sorted from them (not recorded which). These receptors originate from a man aged 18 to 35 who had mild COVID-19 (a few samples of this study predate the infection). Cell type and time point are not known. Both conserved end residues are part of each CDR3. Each record gives: D gene, V gene, clone size, J gene, CDR3 DNA, CDR3 protein. The D gene is left open where the match is weak. The listing skips clone size in some rows; elsewhere it reads once, few, many or a size class.

>TRBD1|TRBV6-6|many|TRBJ1-3
TGTGCCAGCAGTCAGGGGGCGGAAGGAAACACCATATATTTT
CASSQGAEGNTIYF
>NA|TRBV4-3|NA|TRBJ2-3
TGCGCCAGCAGCCAAGATTTGCGGGGCCCAGATACGCAGTATTTT
CASSQDLRGPDTQYF
>TRBD1|TRBV7-9|NA|TRBJ2-5
TGTGCCAGCAGTTGGGGACAGGGACAAATGGAGACCCAGTACTTC
CASSWGQGQMETQYF
>TRBD2|TRBV20-1|NA|TRBJ2-5
TGCAGTGCTAGAGAGGAGCGGGGGGAAGAGACCCAGTACTTC
CSAREERGEETQYF
>NA|TRBV7-6|NA|TRBJ2-7
TGTGCCAGCAGCTTAGCGGTGGGTGTCTACGAGCAGTACTTC
CASSLAVGVYEQYF
>NA|TRBV29-1|few|TRBJ2-3
TGCAGCGTTGACGTCGGCACAGATACGCAGTATTTT
CSVDVGTDTQYF
>TRBD1|TRBV10-3|few|TRBJ2-7
TGTGCCATCACCCCGGGACAGGGGTCCTCACCCTACGAGCAGTACTTC
CAITPGQGSSPYEQYF
>TRBD2|TRBV20-1|NA|TRBJ2-1
TGCAGTGCCCCCCCTAGCGGGGGGACCATCTACAATGAGCAGTTCTTC
CSAPPSGGTIYNEQFF
>NA|TRBV4-1|few|TRBJ1-4
TGCGCCAGCAGCCAAGAGCTTTGGGGGCGCATGGAAAAACTGTTTTTT
CASSQELWGRMEKLFF
>NA|TRBV7-2|NA|TRBJ2-4
TGTGCCAGCAGCGAAAACCCGGGTCTTCCAGCCAAAAACATTCAGTACTTC
CASSENPGLPAKNIQYF